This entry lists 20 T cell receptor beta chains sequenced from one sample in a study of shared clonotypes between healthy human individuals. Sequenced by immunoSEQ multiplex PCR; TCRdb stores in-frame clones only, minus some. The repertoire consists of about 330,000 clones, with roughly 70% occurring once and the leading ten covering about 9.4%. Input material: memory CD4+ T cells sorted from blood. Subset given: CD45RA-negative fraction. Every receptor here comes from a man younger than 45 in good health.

The DNA of the CDR3 is TGTGCCAGCAGTTACTCGGCAGAACCTCGAAACGAGCAGTACTTC. It encodes CASSYSAEPRNEQYF. This chain joins TRBV6-6 and TRBJ2-7; D uncertain. Germline loops: CDR1 MNHNY, CDR2 SVGAGI (reference sequence). The CDR3 sequence is 15 residues long. Between the trimmed V and J ends, which lost 0 bases and 5 bases, there was a span of 14 bases.

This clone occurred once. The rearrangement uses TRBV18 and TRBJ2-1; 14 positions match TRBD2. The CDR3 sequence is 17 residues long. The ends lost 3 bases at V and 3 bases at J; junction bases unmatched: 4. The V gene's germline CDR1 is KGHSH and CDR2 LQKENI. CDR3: CASSPLGTSGSYNEQFF. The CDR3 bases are TGTGCCAGCTCACCCCTTGGGACTAGCGGGAGCTACAATGAGCAGTTCTTC.

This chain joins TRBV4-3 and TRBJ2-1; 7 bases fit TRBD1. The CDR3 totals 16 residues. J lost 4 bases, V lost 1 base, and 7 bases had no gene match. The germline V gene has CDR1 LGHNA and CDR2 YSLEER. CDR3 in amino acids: CASSQAGQAKYNEQFF. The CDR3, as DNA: TGCGCCAGCAGCCAAGCTGGACAGGCGAAATACAATGAGCAGTTCTTC.

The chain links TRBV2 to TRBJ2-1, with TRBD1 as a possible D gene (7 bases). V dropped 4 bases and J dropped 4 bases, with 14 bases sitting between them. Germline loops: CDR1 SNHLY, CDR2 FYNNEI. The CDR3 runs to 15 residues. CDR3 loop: CASSGAGGLYNEQFF. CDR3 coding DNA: TGTGCCAGCAGTGGTGCAGGGGGACTGTACAATGAGCAGTTCTTC.

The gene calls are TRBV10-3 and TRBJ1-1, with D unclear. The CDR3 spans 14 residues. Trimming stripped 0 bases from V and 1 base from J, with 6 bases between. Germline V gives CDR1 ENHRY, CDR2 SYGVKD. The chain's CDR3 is CAISESPSNTEAFF. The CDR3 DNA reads TGTGCCATCAGTGAGTCGCCATCGAACACTGAAGCTTTCTTT.

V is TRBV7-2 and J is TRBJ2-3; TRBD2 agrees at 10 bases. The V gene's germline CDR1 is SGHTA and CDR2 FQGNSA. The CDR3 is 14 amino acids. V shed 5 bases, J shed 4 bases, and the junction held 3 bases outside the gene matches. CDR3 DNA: TGTGCCAGCAGCCGAGCGGGAGGGCCAGATACGCAGTATTTT. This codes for CASSRAGGPDTQYF. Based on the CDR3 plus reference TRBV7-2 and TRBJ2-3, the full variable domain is GAGVSQSPSNKVTEKGKDVELRCDPISGHTALYWYRQSLGQGLEFLIYFQGNSAPDKSGLPSDRFSAERTGGSVSTLTIQRTQQEDSAVYLCASSRAGGPDTQYFGPGTRLTVL.

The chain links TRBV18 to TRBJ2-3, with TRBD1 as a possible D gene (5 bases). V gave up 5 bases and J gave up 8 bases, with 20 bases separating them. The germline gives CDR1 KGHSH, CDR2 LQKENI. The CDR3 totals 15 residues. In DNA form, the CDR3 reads TGTGCCAGCTCATCTAGGGGTGAGGCAGTCGGTACGCAGTATTTT. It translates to CASSSRGEAVGTQYF.

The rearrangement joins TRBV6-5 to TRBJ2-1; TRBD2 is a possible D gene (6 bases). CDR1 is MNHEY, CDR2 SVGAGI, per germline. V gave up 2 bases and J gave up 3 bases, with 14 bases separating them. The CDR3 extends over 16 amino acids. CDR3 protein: CASSYNRDWVYNEQFF. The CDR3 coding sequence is TGTGCCAGCAGTTACAACCGGGACTGGGTCTACAATGAGCAGTTCTTC.

CDR3 DNA sequence: TGTGCCAGCAGCTTAGCTAACTATGGCTACACCTTC. This encodes CASSLANYGYTF. This chain joins TRBV28 and TRBJ1-2; D gene unclear. This CDR3 is built from 12 residues. CDR1 is MDHEN, CDR2 SYDVKM, per germline. V lost 6 bases, J lost 0 bases, and 5 bases lay in between.

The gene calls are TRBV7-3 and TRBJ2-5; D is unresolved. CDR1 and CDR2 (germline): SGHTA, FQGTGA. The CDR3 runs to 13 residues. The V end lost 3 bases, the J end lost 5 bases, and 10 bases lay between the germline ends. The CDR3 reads CASSLYDLETQYF. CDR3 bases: TGTGCCAGCAGCTTGTACGATTTGGAGACCCAGTACTTC.

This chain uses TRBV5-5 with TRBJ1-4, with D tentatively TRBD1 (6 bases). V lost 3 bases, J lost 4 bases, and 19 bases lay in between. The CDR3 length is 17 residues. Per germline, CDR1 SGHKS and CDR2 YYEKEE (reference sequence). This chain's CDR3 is CASSSRIRTDYNEKLFF. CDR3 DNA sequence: TGTGCCAGCAGCTCGAGAATACGGACAGATTATAATGAAAAACTGTTTTTT.

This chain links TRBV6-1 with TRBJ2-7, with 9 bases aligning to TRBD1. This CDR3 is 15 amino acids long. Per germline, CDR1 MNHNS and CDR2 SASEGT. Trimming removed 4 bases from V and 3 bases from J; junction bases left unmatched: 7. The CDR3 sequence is CASSVLDRGIYEQYF. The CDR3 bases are TGTGCCAGCAGTGTACTGGACAGGGGAATCTACGAGCAGTACTTC.

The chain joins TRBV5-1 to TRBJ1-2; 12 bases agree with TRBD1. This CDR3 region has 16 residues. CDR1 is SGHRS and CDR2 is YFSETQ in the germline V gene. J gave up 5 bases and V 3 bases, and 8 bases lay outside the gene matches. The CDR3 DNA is TGCGCCAGCAGCTCGGCCCCGGGACAGGGGGCTTATGGCTACACCTTC. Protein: CASSSAPGQGAYGYTF.

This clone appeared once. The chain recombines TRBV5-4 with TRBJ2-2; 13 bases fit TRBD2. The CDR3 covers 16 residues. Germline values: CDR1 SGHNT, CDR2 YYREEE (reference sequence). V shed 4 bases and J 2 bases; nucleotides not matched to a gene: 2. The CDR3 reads CASSGGLAGNTGELFF. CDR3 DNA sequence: TGTGCCAGCAGCGGGGGACTAGCGGGAAACACCGGGGAGCTGTTTTTT.

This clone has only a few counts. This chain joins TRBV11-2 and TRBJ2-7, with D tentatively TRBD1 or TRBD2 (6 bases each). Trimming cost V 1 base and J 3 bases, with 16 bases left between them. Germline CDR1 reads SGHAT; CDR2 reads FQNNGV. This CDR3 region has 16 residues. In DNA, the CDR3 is TGTGCCAGCAGCTTAGGGCGGGACAAGAGTTACTACGAGCAGTACTTC. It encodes CASSLGRDKSYYEQYF.

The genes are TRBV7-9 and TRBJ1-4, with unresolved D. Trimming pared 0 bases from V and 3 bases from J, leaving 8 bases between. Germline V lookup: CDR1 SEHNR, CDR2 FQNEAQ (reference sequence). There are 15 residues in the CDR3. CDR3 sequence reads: CASSLARAANEKLFF. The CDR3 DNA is TGTGCCAGCAGCTTAGCGCGGGCGGCTAATGAAAAACTGTTTTTT.

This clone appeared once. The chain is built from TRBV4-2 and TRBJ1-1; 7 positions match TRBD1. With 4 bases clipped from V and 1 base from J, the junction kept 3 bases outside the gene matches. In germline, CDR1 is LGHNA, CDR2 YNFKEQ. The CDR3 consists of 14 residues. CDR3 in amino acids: CASSRGTANTEAFF. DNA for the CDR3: TGTGCCAGCAGCCGTGGGACAGCGAACACTGAAGCTTTCTTT.

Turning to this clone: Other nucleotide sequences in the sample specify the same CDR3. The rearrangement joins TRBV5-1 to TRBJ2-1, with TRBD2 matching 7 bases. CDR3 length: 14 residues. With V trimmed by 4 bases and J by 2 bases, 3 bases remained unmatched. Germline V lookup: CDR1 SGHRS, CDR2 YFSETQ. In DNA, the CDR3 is TGCGCCAGCAGCCTAGCGGAAACCTACAATGAGCAGTTCTTC. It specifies CASSLAETYNEQFF.

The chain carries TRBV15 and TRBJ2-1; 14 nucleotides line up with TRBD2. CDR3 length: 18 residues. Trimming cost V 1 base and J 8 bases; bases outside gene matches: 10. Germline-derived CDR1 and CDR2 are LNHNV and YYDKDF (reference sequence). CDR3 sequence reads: CATSRGRTGLAGGDEQFF. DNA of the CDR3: TGTGCCACCAGCAGAGGCCGGACAGGACTAGCGGGAGGCGATGAGCAGTTCTTC. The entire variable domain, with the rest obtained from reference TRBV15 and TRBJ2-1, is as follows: DAMVIQNPRYQVTQFGKPVTLSCSQTLNHNVMYWYQQKSSQAPKLLFHYYDKDFNNEADTPDNFQSRRPNTSFCFLDIRSPGLGDTAMYLCATSRGRTGLAGGDEQFFGPGTRLTVL.

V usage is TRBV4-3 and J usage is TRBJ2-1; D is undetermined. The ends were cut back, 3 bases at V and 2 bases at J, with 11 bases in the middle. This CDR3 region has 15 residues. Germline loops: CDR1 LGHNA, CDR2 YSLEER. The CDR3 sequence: CASSQSNEPYNEQFF. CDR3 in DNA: TGCGCCAGCAGCCAGAGTAACGAGCCCTACAATGAGCAGTTCTTC.